The clone carrying this T cell receptor beta chain was seen more than once but under ten times. As yet, its antigen is unknown. Germline CDR1 reads LGHNA; CDR2 reads YSLEER. The CDR3 is 16 residues long. V lost 0 bases, J lost 2 bases, and 14 bases lay in between. cDNA carried unique molecular identifiers, and a universal primer site was added by template switching. TCRdb ran MiXCR on the 5' RACE reads and lists one entry per CDR3 protein. Altogether about 520,000 distinct CDR3 sequences are present, around 20% being singletons, with the ten largest covering around 0.9%. This record belongs to a study of identical twins. Study-level points and caveats: Where out-of-frame alpha sequences were twin-shared, they showed excess low generation probability.

These data were also reused for a study on T cells expressing NK-cell markers. That paper notes: Researchers got TCR beta repertoires out of sorted CD3+CD56+NKG2C+, CD3+CD56+NKG2C- and CD3+CD56-NKG2C+ T cells. About 1.0-7.0% of CD8+ T cells in about six donors belonged to dominant NKG2C+ clonotypes.

The TCR originated in a young woman in good health. The sequencing input was CD4+ T cells sorted from blood. V and J are TRBV4-3 and TRBJ2-7; D might be TRBD2 (6 bases). CDR3: CASSQDSRSGPYEQYF. The CDR3 DNA reads as TGCGCCAGCAGCCAAGATTCTCGTAGCGGCCCCTACGAGCAGTACTTC.